Below, 30 T cell receptor beta chains from the same sample are listed, as sequenced in a study of human T cells and chemical hapten exposure. A single record per CDR3 protein comes from TCRdb applying MiXCR to the RACE reads. This repertoire shows 130,000 or so distinct CDR3 sequences, 8.5% to 9.5% found once; its top ten account for roughly 1.6%. Time point specified: healthy volunteer bleed at 2 weeks. The study extracted total RNA from unfractionated whole blood. Sequences were obtained from whole blood. Every receptor here comes from a male donor in good health. Some clones in this sample may be carry-over from other donors' samples.

The rearrangement joins TRBV12-5 to TRBJ2-1, with 7 bases that match TRBD1. This CDR3 is 14 amino acids long. Germline CDR1 and CDR2: LGHNT and FRNRAP. V was clipped by 4 bases and J by 5 bases; unmatched bases: 5. The CDR3 DNA is TGTGCTAGTGGTTCCCGGGACAGCAACAATGAGCAGTTCTTC. Translating gives CASGSRDSNNEQFF.

This clonotype turned up a few times. The V call is TRBV30, the J call TRBJ1-1; possibly TRBD1 for D (6 bases). The length of the CDR3 is 13 residues. Trimming shortened V by 1 base and J by 1 base, and 7 bases separated the two germline ends. CDR1 GTSNPN and CDR2 SVGIG come from the germline V gene (reference sequence). CDR3 nucleotides: TGTGCCTGGAGTGGCAGGGGGAACACTGAAGCTTTCTTT. Translated, it gives CAWSGRGNTEAFF. Full variable domain (remainder filled in from reference TRBV30 and TRBJ1-1): SQTIHQWPATLVQPVGSPLSLECTVEGTSNPNLYWYRQAAGRGLQLLFYSVGIGQISSEVPQNLSASRPQDRQFILSSKKLLLSDSGFYLCAWSGRGNTEAFFGQGTRLTVV.

This clonotype occurred a few times. The gene calls are TRBV7-9 and TRBJ1-1; D not certain. Trimming shortened V by 6 bases and J by 0 bases, and 11 bases separated the two germline ends. The V gene's germline CDR1 is SEHNR and CDR2 FQNEAQ (reference sequence). This CDR3 is 14 amino acids long. Written as DNA, the CDR3 is TGTGCCAGCAGGTCGGGAAGAATGAACACTGAAGCTTTCTTT. Translation gives CASRSGRMNTEAFF.

This clonotype has at least ten counts. V is TRBV6-5 and J is TRBJ2-7; 9 positions agree with TRBD1. The V and J ends lost 4 bases and 2 bases, in that order; junction bases with no gene match: 6. Germline V gene sequence: CDR1 MNHEY, CDR2 SVGAGI. CDR3 length: 15 residues. The CDR3 coding sequence is TGTGCCAGCAGTTCCCCCGGGACAGGGACCTACGAGCAGTACTTC. This sequence encodes CASSSPGTGTYEQYF.

The chain employs TRBV12-3 or TRBV12-4 and TRBJ2-5, with TRBD1 matching 10 bases. Germline trimming cut 5 bases from V and 4 bases from J; bases unmatched to any gene: 7. The CDR3 is made up of 15 amino acids. The CDR3 sequence is CASSTGQGGGETQYF. As DNA, the CDR3 is TGTGCCAGCAGTACCGGACAGGGGGGGGGAGAGACCCAGTACTTC.

The CDR3 nucleotides read TGTGCCAGTAGTATTCGGTGGCGATCAGAGACCCAGTACTTC. Amino acid sequence: CASSIRWRSETQYF. The chain is built from TRBV19 and TRBJ2-5; D is uncertain. This CDR3 contains 14 residues. Looked up from germline, CDR1 is LNHDA and CDR2 is SQIVND (reference sequence). V gave up 3 bases and J gave up 4 bases, with 12 bases separating them. Full variable domain (rest looked up from reference TRBV19 and TRBJ2-5): DGGITQSPKYLFRKEGQNVTLSCEQNLNHDAMYWYRQDPGQGLRLIYYSQIVNDFQKGDIAEGYSVSREKKESFPLTVTSAQKNPTAFYLCASSIRWRSETQYFGPGTRLLVL.

There are many counts of this clonotype. The chain recombines TRBV12-3 or TRBV12-4 with TRBJ1-1, with D tentatively TRBD1 (5 bases). V lost 6 bases and J lost 8, with 13 bases in between. The CDR3 covers 12 residues. The CDR3 reads CASSGTAYEAFF. CDR3 coding DNA: TGTGCCAGCAGCGGGACCGCCTACGAAGCTTTCTTT.

This clonotype was counted a few times. The J gene is TRBJ1-5, the V gene TRBV19; TRBD1 aligns across 7 bases. J lost 6 bases, V lost 7 bases, and 6 bases had no gene match. The CDR3 is 13 residues long. The germline gives CDR1 LNHDA, CDR2 SQIVND (reference sequence). CDR3 region: CASTGTVSQPQHF. CDR3 nucleotides: TGTGCCAGTACCGGGACAGTATCTCAGCCCCAGCATTTT.

The V and J genes are TRBV4-1 and TRBJ2-7, with no clear D. The CDR3 has 14 residues. Per germline, CDR1 MGHRA and CDR2 YSYEKL. Trimming took off 3 bases at V and 0 bases at J, with 9 bases between the two ends. Here the CDR3 DNA reads TGCGCCAGCAGCCAGGGATTCCTCTCCTACGAGCAGTACTTC. It translates to CASSQGFLSYEQYF.

The genes are TRBV25-1 and TRBJ2-5; unclear D gene. The CDR3 runs 13 residues. Trimming pared 5 bases from V and 5 bases from J, leaving 12 bases between. Looked up from germline, CDR1 is MGHDK and CDR2 is SYGVNS. The CDR3 DNA reads TGTGCCAGCAGTCAGGCTGGACGGGAGACCCAGTACTTC. Amino acids: CASSQAGRETQYF.

This clonotype was counted many times. V gene TRBV20-1 combines with J gene TRBJ1-5; possibly TRBD1 for D (6 bases). In germline, CDR1 is DFQATT, CDR2 SNEGSKA (reference sequence). The CDR3 is 15 residues long. Trimming left V 2 bases short and J 5 bases short, with 16 bases between. The CDR3 DNA follows: TGCAGTGCTAGAAGGGGGGCAGAACGGGATCAGCCCCAGCATTTT. It translates to CSARRGAERDQPQHF.

The table lists this clonotype with a few counts. This sequence joins TRBV20-1 and TRBJ2-7, with a possible D match to TRBD1 (6 bases). Germline CDR1 is DFQATT and CDR2 is SNEGSKA (reference sequence). Trimming left V 0 bases short and J 0 bases short, with 15 bases between. The CDR3 runs to 16 residues. This CDR3 reads CSARDPRTDISYEQYF. The CDR3 DNA sequence: TGCAGTGCTAGAGATCCGCGGACAGATATCTCCTACGAGCAGTACTTC.

This clonotype was counted only a few times. This chain links TRBV10-3 with TRBJ2-3; D is uncertain. The germline CDR1 and CDR2 sequences are ENHRY and SYGVKD. CDR3 size: 15 residues. Between the trimmed V and J ends, which lost 4 bases and 4 bases, there was a span of 15 bases. The chain's CDR3 is CAISGGLENSDTQYF. The CDR3 nucleotides are TGTGCCATCAGTGGGGGTCTAGAGAATTCAGATACGCAGTATTTT.

V and J are TRBV7-2 and TRBJ2-3; D is unresolved. V was pared by 2 bases and J by 4 bases, with 4 bases between. Germline V lookup: CDR1 SGHTA, CDR2 FQGNSA. The CDR3 covers 12 residues. CDR3 in DNA: TGTGCCAGCAGCTTAATGGCAGATACGCAGTATTTT. Protein: CASSLMADTQYF.

The chain recombines TRBV29-1 with TRBJ2-3; perhaps TRBD2 as D (5 bases). V lost 0 bases and J 7 bases, leaving 20 bases between the germline ends. Germline CDR1 SQVTM, CDR2 ANQGSEA. The CDR3 length is 16 residues. The CDR3: CSVEDIRRVRGNTQYF. The DNA of the CDR3 is TGCAGCGTTGAAGATATCAGGCGGGTCCGAGGGAATACGCAGTATTTT.

The chain couples TRBV6-6 to TRBJ1-5; D perhaps matches TRBD1 (6 bases). V lost 5 bases, J lost 0 bases, and 17 bases lay in between. The CDR3 totals 17 residues. Germline V CDR1 and CDR2: MNHNY, SVGAGI (reference sequence). The CDR3 reads CASSIATGSYSNQPQHF. The CDR3 coding sequence is TGTGCCAGCAGTATAGCGACAGGATCTTATAGCAATCAGCCCCAGCATTTT.

Many counts were recorded for this clonotype. The V gene is TRBV5-1, the J gene TRBJ1-3, with a weak D call TRBD1 (6 bases). The V end lost 3 bases, the J end lost 4 bases, and 14 bases lay between the germline ends. CDR3 length equals 15 residues. The germline CDR1 and CDR2 sequences are SGHRS and YFSETQ. CDR3 sequence (DNA): TGCGCCAGCAGCTACGAGGGGGACCAAGGAAACACCATATATTTT. It specifies CASSYEGDQGNTIYF. Full variable domain (missing parts from reference TRBV5-1 and TRBJ1-3): KAGVTQTPRYLIKTRGQQVTLSCSPISGHRSVSWYQQTPGQGLQFLFEYFSETQRNKGNFPGRFSGRQFSNSRSEMNVSTLELGDSALYLCASSYEGDQGNTIYFGEGSWLTVV.

The chain employs TRBV18 and TRBJ1-5, with D unclear. Germline lookup yields CDR1 KGHSH and CDR2 LQKENI. This CDR3 has 14 residues. V was shortened by 2 bases and J by 3 bases, with 8 bases between the two germline ends. CDR3 sequence reads: CASSPGEDNQPQHF. CDR3 nucleotides: TGTGCCAGCTCACCAGGGGAAGACAATCAGCCCCAGCATTTT.

The V call is TRBV12-3 or TRBV12-4, the J call TRBJ1-5, with a tentative D call TRBD1 (6 bases). There are 12 residues in the CDR3. V was clipped by 6 bases and J by 10 bases, with 13 bases between them. CDR3 region: CASSLDRSPQHF. The CDR3 nucleotides are TGTGCCAGCAGCTTGGACAGAAGCCCCCAGCATTTT.

This clonotype was recorded at least ten times. The chain combines TRBV12-3 or TRBV12-4 with TRBJ2-3, with TRBD2 identical over 8 bases. The V and J ends lost 8 bases and 7 bases, in that order; junction bases with no gene match: 5. The CDR3 sequence is 12 residues long. CDR3 protein: CASGGLANTQYF. Written as DNA, the CDR3 is TGTGCCAGCGGTGGACTAGCCAATACGCAGTATTTT.

This clonotype was detected ten times or more. The chain recombines TRBV19 with TRBJ1-5; a possible D gene is TRBD1 (6 bases). The CDR3 length is 16 residues. The V and J ends lost 3 bases and 2 bases respectively, with 14 bases between them. Germline loops: CDR1 LNHDA, CDR2 SQIVND (reference sequence). DNA of the CDR3: TGTGCCAGTAGTATTTTGGGGGGGCGAGGCAATCAGCCCCAGCATTTT. It codes for CASSILGGRGNQPQHF.

The sample holds many counts of this clonotype. The rearrangement uses TRBV5-1 and TRBJ1-6; 9 bases agree with TRBD1. J lost 9 bases, V lost 0 bases, and 10 bases had no gene match. The CDR3 loop spans 17 amino acids. Germline V gene lookup returns CDR1 SGHRS and CDR2 YFSETQ. Written as DNA, the CDR3 is TGCGCCAGCAGCTTGGACCCGACAGGGGGGTTGAGTTCACCCCTCCACTTT. This encodes CASSLDPTGGLSSPLHF.

The sample holds many counts of this clonotype. This chain links TRBV5-1 with TRBJ2-7, with 13 bases identical to TRBD2. Germline CDR1 reads SGHRS; CDR2 reads YFSETQ. CDR3 size: 15 residues. The trim removed 5 bases at V and 2 bases at J, leaving 4 bases unmatched. The CDR3 nucleotides are TGCGCCAGCAGTATTGGACTAGCGGGAGCCTACGAGCAGTACTTC. Protein: CASSIGLAGAYEQYF.

Ten or more counts support this clonotype. The chain uses TRBV20-1 and TRBJ1-5; 11 bases map to TRBD1. Losses at the gene ends were 0 bases for V and 7 bases for J; bases not matched to a gene: 8. CDR3 length: 16 residues. The germline V gene encodes CDR1 DFQATT and CDR2 SNEGSKA (reference sequence). CDR3 DNA sequence: TGCAGTGCTAGAGATTGGACAGGGGGCTCCGGACAGCCCCAGCATTTT. Amino acid sequence: CSARDWTGGSGQPQHF.

V is TRBV12-3 or TRBV12-4 and J is TRBJ2-7, with 12 positions matching TRBD2. V trimming: 5 bases; J trimming: 7 bases; junction bases outside the gene matches: 6. This CDR3 comprises 14 residues. This chain's CDR3 is CASSARLAGDEQYF. Here the CDR3 DNA reads TGTGCCAGCAGTGCCAGACTAGCGGGAGATGAGCAGTACTTC.

This clonotype was picked up a small number of times. V is TRBV12-3 or TRBV12-4 and J is TRBJ2-5; 10 bases fit TRBD2. This CDR3 spans 16 amino acids. V lost 5 bases to trimming and J lost 4 bases; unmatched junction nucleotides: 10. DNA for the CDR3: TGTGCCAGCAGTACCTTAGCGGGGGGATTTCCAGAGACCCAGTACTTC. Translation gives CASSTLAGGFPETQYF.

This clonotype has only a few counts. The chain uses TRBV5-1 and TRBJ2-3, with TRBD1 matching 9 bases. CDR3 size: 18 residues. CDR1 and CDR2 from the germline V gene are SGHRS and YFSETQ. Losses at the gene ends were 0 bases for V and 2 bases for J; bases not matched to a gene: 10. In DNA, the CDR3 is TGCGCCAGCAGCTTGGCCGGAAGGACAGGGGCGCTCACAGATACGCAGTATTTT. Translating it yields CASSLAGRTGALTDTQYF.

This clonotype was picked up many times. The V and J genes are TRBV12-3 or TRBV12-4 and TRBJ2-1; TRBD1 might be the D (6 bases). Trimming cost V 6 bases and J 4 bases, with 13 bases left between them. The CDR3 is made up of 14 amino acids. The CDR3 region has the DNA TGTGCCAGCAGACCCAGGCAGGGGTACAATGAGCAGTTCTTC. Translated: CASRPRQGYNEQFF.

In its sample, this clonotype was seen a few times. The chain couples TRBV4-3 to TRBJ1-6; a possible D gene is TRBD1 (5 bases). Per germline, CDR1 LGHNA and CDR2 YSLEER. Trimming removed 4 bases from V and 6 bases from J, with 10 bases in between. The length of the CDR3 is 14 residues. The DNA for the CDR3 is TGCGCCAGCAGCCTTAACCAGGGTAATTCACCCCTCCACTTT. Its translation is CASSLNQGNSPLHF.

The chain joins TRBV2 to TRBJ2-1; 8 positions agree with TRBD1. Germline V gene data show CDR1 as SNHLY and CDR2 as FYNNEI. The CDR3 spans 15 residues. V dropped 9 bases and J dropped 1; count of bases not matched to a gene: 8. The CDR3 protein is CASRTGRVSYNEQFF. The CDR3 nucleotides are TGTGCCAGTAGGACAGGGCGGGTGTCCTACAATGAGCAGTTCTTC. The complete variable domain, with remaining parts taken from reference TRBV2 and TRBJ2-1, reads EPEVTQTPSHQVTQMGQEVILRCVPISNHLYFYWYRQILGQKVEFLVSFYNNEISEKSEIFDDQFSVERPDGSNFTLKIRSTKLEDSAMYFCASRTGRVSYNEQFFGPGTRLTVL.